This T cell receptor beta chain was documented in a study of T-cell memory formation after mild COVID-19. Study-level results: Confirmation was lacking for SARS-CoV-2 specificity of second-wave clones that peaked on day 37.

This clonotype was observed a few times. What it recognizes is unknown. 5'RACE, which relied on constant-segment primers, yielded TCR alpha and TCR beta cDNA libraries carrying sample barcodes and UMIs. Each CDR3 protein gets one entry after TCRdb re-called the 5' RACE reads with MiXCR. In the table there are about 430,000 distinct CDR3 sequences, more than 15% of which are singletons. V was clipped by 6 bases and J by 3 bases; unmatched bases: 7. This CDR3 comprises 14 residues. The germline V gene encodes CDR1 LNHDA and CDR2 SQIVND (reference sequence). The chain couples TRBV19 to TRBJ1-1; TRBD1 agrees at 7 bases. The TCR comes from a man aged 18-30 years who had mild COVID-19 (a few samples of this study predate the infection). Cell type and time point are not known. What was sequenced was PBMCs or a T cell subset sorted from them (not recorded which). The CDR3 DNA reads TGTGCCAGTAGCTCGACAGGGCCGTACACTGAAGCTTTCTTT. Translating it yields CASSSTGPYTEAFF.